These 11 T cell receptor beta chains originate from one sample sequenced in a study of human T cells and chemical hapten exposure. Separate cDNA molecules received unique molecular identifiers, which the library attached to them. Using its own MiXCR run on the reads, TCRdb lists one record per CDR3 protein. This sample has some 2,200 distinct CDR3 sequences, with 55% found just once. The treatment is: therapeutic diphenylcyclopropenone sensitization with weekly scalp DPC. The starting material was whole blood, obtained before DPC sensitization or 2, 6, or about 24 weeks after (not recorded which). The source of these receptors is an adult with alopecia areata. Some clones in this sample may be carry-over from other donors' samples. This table probably holds off-target reads from a library built for another chain.

The chain is built from TRBV10-2 and TRBJ2-7, with 8 nucleotides matching TRBD2. This CDR3 comprises 13 residues. CDR1 WSHSY and CDR2 SAAADI come from the germline V gene. The junction had 5 bases not matched to a gene; V was cut back by 5 bases and J by 5 bases. As DNA, the CDR3 is TGCGCCAGCAGTAGACTAGCGAGCAACGAGCAGTACTTC. This sequence encodes CASSRLASNEQYF.

The V and J genes are TRBV18 and TRBJ2-1, with 8 nucleotides matching TRBD2. V dropped 3 bases and J dropped 4; count of bases not matched to a gene: 5. The CDR3 has 15 residues. The V gene's germline CDR1 is KGHSH and CDR2 LQKENI. This CDR3 reads CASSPSSGMYNEQFF. CDR3 bases: TGTGCCAGCTCACCGAGTAGCGGGATGTACAATGAGCAGTTCTTC.

The chain links TRBV7-9 to TRBJ2-7; TRBD1 aligns across 11 bases. V was clipped by 5 bases and J by 3 bases; unmatched bases: 9. The CDR3 spans 16 residues. Germline values: CDR1 SEHNR, CDR2 FQNEAQ (reference sequence). The DNA of the CDR3 is TGTGCCAGCAGCCCAACCCCCGGGACAGGGGGCTACGAGCAGTACTTC. Encoded protein: CASSPTPGTGGYEQYF.

V usage is TRBV3-1 and J usage is TRBJ2-1, with 9 bases fitting TRBD2. The CDR3 sequence is 16 residues long. V was pared by 3 bases and J by 9 bases, with 12 bases of the junction left unmatched. In germline, CDR1 is LGHDT, CDR2 YNNKEL (reference sequence). CDR3 region: CASSQISGSMGSEQFF. Here the CDR3 DNA reads TGTGCCAGCAGCCAGATTAGCGGGAGCATGGGGAGTGAGCAGTTCTTC.

V and J are TRBV7-8 and TRBJ2-1; 8 bases are shared with TRBD1. Germline CDR1 reads SGHVS; CDR2 reads FQNEAQ. CDR3 size: 14 residues. Trimming removed 5 bases from V and 7 bases from J; junction bases left unmatched: 7. CDR3 loop: CASSAQTGGNEQFF. In DNA form, the CDR3 reads TGTGCCAGCAGCGCCCAAACAGGGGGAAATGAGCAGTTCTTC.

CDR3 coding DNA: TGCGCCAGCAGTGAGTCAGCGGGATCAGATACGCAGTATTTT. This gives the protein CASSESAGSDTQYF. The V and J genes are TRBV10-1 and TRBJ2-3; 7 bases line up with TRBD2. Germline V gene lookup returns CDR1 WNHNN and CDR2 SYGVQD (reference sequence). After removal of 0 bases from V and 4 bases from J, the junction contained 1 base not matched to a gene. The CDR3 has 14 residues.

This clonotype was detected a few times. The genes are TRBV3-1 and TRBJ2-2; 10 nucleotides agree with TRBD2. V was clipped by 0 bases and J by 5 bases; unmatched bases: 9. The CDR3 extends over 18 amino acids. Germline V CDR1 and CDR2: LGHDT, YNNKEL (reference sequence). DNA of the CDR3: TGTGCCAGCAGCCAAGATCTTCCTCTAGCGGGAGTAACCGGGGAGCTGTTTTTT. Protein sequence: CASSQDLPLAGVTGELFF. Together with reference TRBV3-1 and TRBJ2-2, the CDR3 gives the full variable domain: DTAVSQTPKYLVTQMGNDKSIKCEQNLGHDTMYWYKQDSKKFLKIMFSYNNKELIINETVPNRFSPKSPDKAHLNLHINSLELGDSAVYFCASSQDLPLAGVTGELFFGEGSRLTVL.

This clonotype was observed a handful of times. CDR3 in DNA: TGTGCCAGCAGTTACGACTACGACGCCTCCTACGAGCAGTACTTC. Amino acids: CASSYDYDASYEQYF. The chain uses TRBV6-5 and TRBJ2-7; D may be TRBD2 (5 bases). The CDR3 length is 15 residues. Germline CDR1 is MNHEY and CDR2 is SVGAGI. V was shortened by 2 bases and J by 0 bases, with 11 bases between the two germline ends.

Only one count was recorded for this clonotype. The chain joins TRBV10-3 to TRBJ2-5, with TRBD1 identical over 7 bases. CDR1 and CDR2 from the germline V gene are ENHRY and SYGVKD. The J segment lost 5 bases and the V segment lost 0 bases, leaving 3 bases of the junction unmatched. The CDR3 is made up of 14 amino acids. CDR3 sequence reads: CAISESTGLETQYF. The CDR3 nucleotides are TGTGCCATCAGTGAGTCGACAGGGCTGGAGACCCAGTACTTC.

The rearrangement uses TRBV2 and TRBJ2-1; no clear D. V was pared by 8 bases and J by 0 bases, with 11 bases between. Germline V gene lookup returns CDR1 SNHLY and CDR2 FYNNEI. This CDR3 is built from 14 residues. The CDR3 region has the DNA TGTGCCAGCGGACCGGATGTCTCCTACAATGAGCAGTTCTTC. Amino acids: CASGPDVSYNEQFF.

The chain has TRBV7-9 and TRBJ2-7; tentative D call: TRBD1 (6 bases). Trimming removed 6 bases at V and 6 bases at J, with 12 bases between. Looked up from germline, CDR1 is SEHNR and CDR2 is FQNEAQ (reference sequence). The CDR3 is 12 amino acids. This chain's CDR3 is CASRRQVGEQYF. The CDR3 DNA reads TGTGCCAGCAGACGACAGGTTGGCGAGCAGTACTTC.